Each of the 28 T cell receptor beta chains below was sequenced from the same sample in a study of blood T cell repertoires in COVID-19. Using immunoSEQ multiplex PCR, the repertoire was profiled, and TCRdb retains in-frame clones only, with some absent. The top ten hold about 3.4% of the sample, which has about 68,000 clones, around nine tenths seen once. Sequenced material: peripheral blood. These receptors came from a woman between 50 and 59 years old with COVID-19, enrolled during active disease.

This chain links TRBV4-1 with TRBJ1-2, with D perhaps matching TRBD1 (5 bases). The germline V gene encodes CDR1 MGHRA and CDR2 YSYEKL. The length of the CDR3 is 15 residues. Trimming stripped 4 bases from V and 4 bases from J, with 16 bases between. CDR3 amino acids: CASSPQGIRLYGYTF. CDR3 sequence (DNA): TGCGCCAGCAGCCCCCAGGGAATTCGGCTCTATGGCTACACCTTC.

The sample holds one count of this clone. The CDR3 DNA follows: TGCGCCAGCAGCTTCGAGAACGTCGGGGAGCAGTACTTC. Protein sequence: CASSFENVGEQYF. The J gene is TRBJ2-7, the V gene TRBV5-1; the D is unclear. Germline V lookup: CDR1 SGHRS, CDR2 YFSETQ. V was pared by 2 bases and J by 7 bases, with 13 bases between. CDR3 length: 13 amino acids.

The V call is TRBV6-5, the J call TRBJ1-3, with a tentative D call TRBD1 (6 bases). V lost 4 bases and J 2 bases, leaving 12 bases between the germline ends. There are 15 residues in the CDR3. Germline loops: CDR1 MNHEY, CDR2 SVGAGI. CDR3 bases: TGTGCCAGCAGTTCATCCGGGACAACTGGAAACACCATATATTTT. Translating it yields CASSSSGTTGNTIYF.

The J gene is TRBJ1-2, the V gene TRBV28; 11 bases fit TRBD1. Germline V CDR1 and CDR2: MDHEN, SYDVKM. This CDR3 has 16 amino acids. V lost 5 bases, J lost 6 bases, and 11 bases stayed unmatched. CDR3 loop: CASSPYGGTGGDGYTF. The CDR3 DNA reads as TGTGCCAGCAGTCCTTACGGGGGGACAGGGGGAGATGGCTACACCTTC.

The rearrangement uses TRBV5-1 and TRBJ2-7; tentative D call: TRBD1 (6 bases). The CDR3 sequence is 14 residues long. Trimming pared 3 bases from V and 2 bases from J, leaving 12 bases between. Germline V gene lookup returns CDR1 SGHRS and CDR2 YFSETQ. For the CDR3, the DNA is TGCGCCAGCAGCTCTCAGGGGCCCCCCTACGAGCAGTACTTC. Amino acids: CASSSQGPPYEQYF.

The rearrangement joins TRBV7-2 to TRBJ2-2; 8 bases are shared with TRBD2. The CDR3 consists of 16 residues. Per germline, CDR1 SGHTA and CDR2 FQGNSA. Trimming removed 3 bases from V and 1 base from J; junction bases left unmatched: 4. The CDR3, as DNA: TGTGCCAGCAGCTTTAGCGGGACCTTGAACACCGGGGAGCTGTTTTTT. Its protein is CASSFSGTLNTGELFF.

J is TRBJ2-7 and V is TRBV14; D might be TRBD2 (6 bases). V was cut by 0 bases and J by 0 bases, with 9 bases left in between. CDR3 length: 15 residues. Germline lookup yields CDR1 SGHDN and CDR2 FVKESK. DNA of the CDR3: TGTGCCAGCAGCCAAGAGATCGGGAGCTCCTACGAGCAGTACTTC. Residues: CASSQEIGSSYEQYF.

The rearrangement links TRBV24-1 to TRBJ1-2; D is possibly TRBD1 (6 bases). Trimming took 4 bases from V and 8 from J, leaving 13 bases between them. CDR1 is KGHDR, CDR2 SFDVKD, per germline. The CDR3 loop spans 13 amino acids. The CDR3 nucleotides are TGTGCCACCAGTGAGGGGGCGCGAAAAGGCTACACCTTC. Residues: CATSEGARKGYTF.

The CDR3 region is CASSLAGQGGAFF. The CDR3 coding sequence is TGTGCCAGCAGCTTAGCGGGGCAGGGAGGGGCTTTCTTT. The gene calls are TRBV7-9 and TRBJ1-1; weak D call: TRBD1 (5 bases). The germline gives CDR1 SEHNR, CDR2 FQNEAQ (reference sequence). The CDR3 totals 13 residues. Trimming cost V 0 bases and J 11 bases, with 13 bases left between them.

V usage is TRBV11-3 and J usage is TRBJ1-1; 10 bases agree with TRBD1. V trimming: 7 bases; J trimming: 6 bases; junction bases outside the gene matches: 11. CDR3 size: 15 residues. Germline V gives CDR1 SGHNT, CDR2 YENEEA. As DNA, the CDR3 is TGTGCCAGCACCTCTTCCGGGACAGGGGTCGCTGAAGCTTTCTTT. Translated: CASTSSGTGVAEAFF.

This rearrangement joins TRBV4-2 to TRBJ2-7; 10 nucleotides agree with TRBD1. The junction had 10 bases not matched to a gene; V was cut back by 6 bases and J by 2 bases. CDR1 is LGHNA, CDR2 YNFKEQ, per germline. CDR3 length: 16 residues. The CDR3 loop is CASSLETGQGAYEQYF. For the CDR3, the DNA is TGTGCCAGCAGTCTCGAGACAGGACAGGGGGCCTACGAGCAGTACTTC.

The chain uses TRBV28 and TRBJ1-2; perhaps TRBD1 as D (6 bases). Germline V gene sequence: CDR1 MDHEN, CDR2 SYDVKM. This CDR3 is 14 amino acids long. V was trimmed by 6 bases and J by 5 bases, leaving 16 bases between them. The CDR3 nucleotides read TGTGCCAGCAGATCACGGACAGACGGATATGGCTACACCTTC. Translating gives CASRSRTDGYGYTF.

About this clone itself: Mismatch with germline at one junction end may stem from a read error. The rearrangement joins TRBV11-3 to TRBJ2-3; D possibly corresponds to TRBD1 (6 bases). Germline V lookup: CDR1 SGHNT, CDR2 YENEEA. CDR3 length equals 13 residues. For the CDR3, the DNA is TGTGCCAGCAGTTTAGAACAGGGCGATACGCAGTATTTT. It yields the protein CASSLEQGDTQYF. The full variable domain, rest sourced from reference TRBV11-3 and TRBJ2-3, is EAGVVQSPRYKIIEKKQPVAFWCNPISGHNTLYWYLQNLGQGPELLIRYENEEAVDDSQLPKDRFSAERLKGVDSTLKIQPAELGDSAVYLCASSLEQGDTQYFGPGTRLTVL.

J is TRBJ1-2 and V is TRBV5-5; D is unresolved. V was pared by 1 base and J by 0 bases, with 7 bases between. Germline lookup yields CDR1 SGHKS and CDR2 YYEKEE (reference sequence). The CDR3 loop spans 14 amino acids. The CDR3 reads CASSLSGANYGYTF. The CDR3 DNA follows: TGTGCCAGCAGCTTGAGCGGAGCTAACTATGGCTACACCTTC.

The chain has TRBV24-1 and TRBJ2-5, with a possible D match to TRBD2 (6 bases). Trimming removed 4 bases from V and 1 base from J, with 18 bases in between. This CDR3 has 17 residues. In germline, CDR1 is KGHDR, CDR2 SFDVKD. CDR3: CATSDRARGGVQETQYF. DNA of the CDR3: TGTGCCACCAGTGACCGGGCCCGGGGCGGGGTCCAAGAGACCCAGTACTTC.

The rearrangement joins TRBV9 to TRBJ2-2; TRBD2 might be the D (6 bases). V lost 0 bases, J lost 7 bases, and 19 bases lay in between. Germline CDR1 is SGDLS and CDR2 is YYNGEE. The length of the CDR3 is 17 residues. The CDR3 is CASSVDSPTGANGELFF. The CDR3 bases are TGTGCCAGCAGCGTAGATTCCCCAACGGGAGCGAACGGGGAGCTGTTTTTT.

J is TRBJ2-4 and V is TRBV6-2 or TRBV6-3, with D unresolved. The CDR3 is 15 residues long. V lost 6 bases to trimming and J lost 0 bases, with 12 bases between them. The germline V gene encodes CDR1 MNHEY and CDR2 SVGEGT. CDR3: CASSTGALAKNIQYF. CDR3 bases: TGTGCCAGCAGCACGGGTGCACTAGCCAAAAACATTCAGTACTTC.

About this clone itself: The same CDR3 is also encoded by other DNA sequences in this sample. The chain uses TRBV6-5 and TRBJ1-5; D perhaps matches TRBD1 (6 bases). CDR3 length equals 13 residues. The V end lost 5 bases, the J end lost 3 bases, and 8 bases lay between the germline ends. CDR1 is MNHEY and CDR2 is SVGAGI in the germline V gene. The DNA for the CDR3 is TGTGCCAGCAGTCGACAGGTCAATCAGCCCCAGCATTTT. Its protein is CASSRQVNQPQHF.

This clone is a singleton in its sample. This rearrangement joins TRBV9 to TRBJ1-1; 7 positions agree with TRBD1. Germline V lookup: CDR1 SGDLS, CDR2 YYNGEE. V gave up 4 bases and J gave up 11 bases; unmatched junction bases: 14. There are 14 residues in the CDR3. Here the CDR3 reads CASSPWDSPDGAFF. CDR3 coding DNA: TGTGCCAGCAGCCCATGGGACAGTCCTGACGGGGCTTTCTTT.

The chain joins TRBV19 to TRBJ2-3; TRBD2 matches at 9 bases. V shed 1 base and J 6 bases; nucleotides not matched to a gene: 5. CDR1 is LNHDA and CDR2 is SQIVND in the germline V gene (reference sequence). This CDR3 comprises 15 residues. CDR3 sequence (DNA): TGTGCCAGTAGTATAGGGGGCGGGAGGGCCGATACGCAGTATTTT. Its protein product is CASSIGGGRADTQYF.

The V gene is TRBV30, the J gene TRBJ1-5; D possibly corresponds to TRBD1 (6 bases). Trimming cost V 5 bases and J 3 bases, with 11 bases left between them. The length of the CDR3 is 13 residues. The germline CDR1 and CDR2 sequences are GTSNPN and SVGIG (reference sequence). Here the CDR3 DNA reads TGTGCCTGGGACGGACAGACCAATCAGCCCCAGCATTTT. This encodes CAWDGQTNQPQHF. The full variable domain, with the rest looked up from reference TRBV30 and TRBJ1-5, is SQTIHQWPATLVQPVGSPLSLECTVEGTSNPNLYWYRQAAGRGLQLLFYSVGIGQISSEVPQNLSASRPQDRQFILSSKKLLLSDSGFYLCAWDGQTNQPQHFGDGTRLSIL.

The chain couples TRBV27 to TRBJ1-2, with D perhaps TRBD1 (6 bases). Germline-derived CDR1 and CDR2 are MNHEY and SMNVEV (reference sequence). V was shortened by 4 bases and J by 5 bases, with 11 bases between the two germline ends. CDR3 size: 13 residues. In DNA, the CDR3 is TGTGCCAGCAGTTCGAGGGGGGGGTATGGCTACACCTTC. This translates into CASSSRGGYGYTF.

The chain uses TRBV4-3 and TRBJ1-1; weak D call: TRBD1 (6 bases). This CDR3 is built from 16 residues. Trimming left V 6 bases short and J 1 base short, with 18 bases between. CDR1 LGHNA and CDR2 YSLEER come from the germline V gene. The CDR3 DNA reads TGCGCCAGCAGAAATCCTGGCACAGGGCGGAACACTGAAGCTTTCTTT. The encoded protein is CASRNPGTGRNTEAFF.

The chain carries TRBV10-3 and TRBJ2-3; D gene ambiguous. The length of the CDR3 is 18 residues. CDR1 and CDR2 (germline): ENHRY, SYGVKD. V lost 4 bases and J lost 0, with 20 bases in between. Here the CDR3 DNA reads TGTGCCATCAGTGTGGAGTTCTGGGTAAACAATAGCACAGATACGCAGTATTTT. Amino acid sequence: CAISVEFWVNNSTDTQYF.

The chain joins TRBV7-6 to TRBJ2-5; TRBD1 matches 7 bases. The CDR3 is made up of 13 amino acids. CDR1 and CDR2 (germline): SGHVS, FNYEAQ. The trim removed 7 bases at V and 5 bases at J, leaving 7 bases unmatched. The CDR3 reads CASNPTGSETQYF. The CDR3 DNA sequence: TGTGCCAGCAACCCGACAGGGTCCGAGACCCAGTACTTC.

The chain uses TRBV20-1 and TRBJ2-1; D not resolved. CDR3 length: 11 residues. CDR1 and CDR2 (germline): DFQATT, SNEGSKA (reference sequence). V lost 5 bases to trimming and J lost 10 bases, with 12 bases between them. CDR3: CSASRGGEQFF. For the CDR3, the DNA is TGCAGTGCTTCCAGAGGCGGAGAGCAGTTCTTC.

The genes are TRBV15 and TRBJ1-2; possibly TRBD1 for D (6 bases). This CDR3 has 15 amino acids. Germline V CDR1 and CDR2: LNHNV, YYDKDF (reference sequence). Trimming removed 1 base at V and 2 bases at J, with 11 bases between. CDR3 region: CATSRVDRPNYGYTF. The DNA of the CDR3 is TGTGCCACCAGCAGAGTTGACAGGCCCAACTATGGCTACACCTTC.

The chain employs TRBV28 and TRBJ2-2; a possible D gene is TRBD2 (5 bases). Germline values: CDR1 MDHEN, CDR2 SYDVKM. V lost 5 bases and J lost 6, with 19 bases in between. The CDR3 runs to 16 residues. CDR3 DNA: TGTGCCAGCAGTCCCCTAGTGGTGATAGCGTCCGGGGAGCTGTTTTTT. This sequence encodes CASSPLVVIASGELFF. The full variable domain, in which reference TRBV28 and TRBJ2-2 provide the parts outside the CDR3, is DVKVTQSSRYLVKRTGEKVFLECVQDMDHENMFWYRQDPGLGLRLIYFSYDVKMKEKGDIPEGYSVSREKKERFSLILESASTNQTSMYLCASSPLVVIASGELFFGEGSRLTVL.